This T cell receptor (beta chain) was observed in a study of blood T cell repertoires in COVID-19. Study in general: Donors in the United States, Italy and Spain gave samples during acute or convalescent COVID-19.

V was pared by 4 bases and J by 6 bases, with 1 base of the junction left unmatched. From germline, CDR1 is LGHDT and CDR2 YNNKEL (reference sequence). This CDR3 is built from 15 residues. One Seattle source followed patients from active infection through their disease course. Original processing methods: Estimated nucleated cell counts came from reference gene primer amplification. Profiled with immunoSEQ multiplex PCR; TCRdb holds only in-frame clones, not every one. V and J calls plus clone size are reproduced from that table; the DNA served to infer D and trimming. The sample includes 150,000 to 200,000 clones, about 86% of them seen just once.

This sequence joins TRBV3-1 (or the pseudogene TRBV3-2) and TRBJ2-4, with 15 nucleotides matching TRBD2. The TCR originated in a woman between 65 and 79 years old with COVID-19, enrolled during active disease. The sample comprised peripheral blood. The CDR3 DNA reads TGTGCCAGCAGCCTGGGACTAGCGGGAGGAAACATTCAGTACTTC. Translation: CASSLGLAGGNIQYF.